This T cell receptor beta chain was sequenced for a study of beta chain features in type 1 diabetes. The ends lost 2 bases at V and 2 bases at J; junction bases unmatched: 8. The CDR3 loop spans 16 amino acids. In germline, CDR1 is SGDLS, CDR2 YYNGEE. Since all of the isolated RNA was reverse transcribed, expressed TCRB transcripts were what got sequenced. TCRdb's table, derived via immunoSEQ multiplex PCR, lists solely in-frame clones and lacks some. The sample holds roughly 500,000 clones, about 29% seen once. The clonotype comes from a man younger than 35 in good health. The sample comprised naive CD4+ T cells from blood. The V call is TRBV9, the J call TRBJ2-3; 7 bases align to TRBD2. The CDR3 DNA is TGTGCCAGCAGCGTCGTTAGCGGGCTATCCACAGATACGCAGTATTTT. This encodes CASSVVSGLSTDTQYF.